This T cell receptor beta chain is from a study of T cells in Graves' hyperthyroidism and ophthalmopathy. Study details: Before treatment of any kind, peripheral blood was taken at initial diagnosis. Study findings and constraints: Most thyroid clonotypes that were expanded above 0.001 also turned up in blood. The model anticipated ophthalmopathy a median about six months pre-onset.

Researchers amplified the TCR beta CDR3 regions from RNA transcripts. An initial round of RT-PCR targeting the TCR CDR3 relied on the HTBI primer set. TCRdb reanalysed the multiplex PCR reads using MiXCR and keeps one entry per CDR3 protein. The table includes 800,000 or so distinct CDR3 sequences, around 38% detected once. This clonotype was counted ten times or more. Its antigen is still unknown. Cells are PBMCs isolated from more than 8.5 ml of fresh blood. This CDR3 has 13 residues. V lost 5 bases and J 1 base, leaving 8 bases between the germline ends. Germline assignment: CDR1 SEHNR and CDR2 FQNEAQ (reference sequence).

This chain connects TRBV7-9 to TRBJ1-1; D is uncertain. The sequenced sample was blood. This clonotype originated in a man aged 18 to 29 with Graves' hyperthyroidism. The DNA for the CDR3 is TGTGCCAGCAGCCGGGCCTCGAACACTGAAGCTTTCTTT. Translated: CASSRASNTEAFF. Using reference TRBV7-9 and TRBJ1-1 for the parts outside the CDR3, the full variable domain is DTGVSQNPRHKITKRGQNVTFRCDPISEHNRLYWYRQTLGQGPEFLTYFQNEAQLEKSRLLSDRFSAERPKGSFSTLEIQRTEQGDSAMYLCASSRASNTEAFFGQGTRLTVV.